Listed here are 24 T cell receptor beta chains from one sample, sequenced in a study of T cell changes during pregnancy in multiple sclerosis (dated by TCRdb to the late 2010s). Libraries were made using the immunoSEQ multiplex PCR assay. What TCRdb holds here is the immuneACCESS table cut down to in-frame rearrangements. Part of the clones is not present; checked against another copy, under half of the missing clones reflect an unresolved V gene, and the others are unexplained. Across this sample there are roughly 80,000 clones, with 90% to 95% seen only once. The leading ten clones occupy about 2.5% of the sample. The material sequenced was peripheral blood, taken in the second trimester of pregnancy. These receptors were obtained from a female donor with multiple sclerosis, enrolled in a pregnancy study.

V is TRBV5-1 and J is TRBJ2-1; D may be TRBD2 (7 bases). The germline V gene has CDR1 SGHRS and CDR2 YFSETQ. The length of the CDR3 is 17 residues. V dropped 0 bases and J dropped 4 bases, with 17 bases sitting between them. The DNA of the CDR3 is TGCGCCAGCAGCTTGGAATCCCCGGGGGGCTTATACAATGAGCAGTTCTTC. This translates into CASSLESPGGLYNEQFF.

The V call is TRBV28, the J call TRBJ1-4; D is possibly TRBD1 (5 bases). Trimming pared 3 bases from V and 4 bases from J, leaving 12 bases between. CDR1 is MDHEN, CDR2 SYDVKM, per germline. The CDR3 totals 15 residues. The CDR3 loop reads CASSFGGGGNEKLFF. For the CDR3, the DNA is TGTGCCAGCAGTTTCGGCGGGGGGGGTAATGAAAAACTGTTTTTT. Full variable domain (remainder filled in from reference TRBV28 and TRBJ1-4): DVKVTQSSRYLVKRTGEKVFLECVQDMDHENMFWYRQDPGLGLRLIYFSYDVKMKEKGDIPEGYSVSREKKERFSLILESASTNQTSMYLCASSFGGGGNEKLFFGSGTQLSVL.

This chain joins TRBV9 and TRBJ2-5, with 9 bases identical to TRBD2. This CDR3 is 17 amino acids long. Looked up from germline, CDR1 is SGDLS and CDR2 is YYNGEE. V lost 0 bases, J lost 5 bases, and 11 bases stayed unmatched. The CDR3 loop reads CASSVDGSGGLKETQYF. In DNA, the CDR3 is TGTGCCAGCAGCGTAGATGGTAGCGGGGGTCTTAAGGAGACCCAGTACTTC.

The chain carries TRBV2 and TRBJ2-5; TRBD1 agrees at 7 bases. Looked up from germline, CDR1 is SNHLY and CDR2 is FYNNEI. The CDR3 runs to 14 residues. V lost 3 bases and J lost 6; bases outside the gene matches: 7. The chain's CDR3 is CASSDRDSRKTQYF. For the CDR3, the DNA is TGTGCCAGCAGTGACCGGGACAGCCGTAAGACCCAGTACTTC.

The CDR3, as DNA: TGTGCCAGCAGTGAAGAAAACGTGGCTACTGAAGCTTTCTTT. Amino acid sequence: CASSEENVATEAFF. The gene calls are TRBV2 and TRBJ1-1; D is uncertain. CDR1 and CDR2 from the germline V gene are SNHLY and FYNNEI. Trimming left V 1 base short and J 5 bases short, with 11 bases between. The CDR3 totals 14 residues.

This chain links TRBV7-8 with TRBJ2-5; maybe TRBD2 (7 bases). V shed 0 bases and J shed 6 bases, with 17 bases lying between them. CDR1 SGHVS and CDR2 FQNEAQ come from the germline V gene. CDR3 length: 16 amino acids. The DNA for the CDR3 is TGTGCCAGCAGCTTAGCGGGGGGGCAGTTCTTAAAGACCCAGTACTTC. Its protein is CASSLAGGQFLKTQYF.

The chain couples TRBV6-5 to TRBJ1-1, with 7 bases fitting TRBD1. V dropped 6 bases and J dropped 4; count of bases not matched to a gene: 2. The CDR3 is made up of 12 amino acids. Germline CDR1 and CDR2: MNHEY and SVGAGI. CDR3 loop: CASRTGTTEAFF. The CDR3 DNA reads TGTGCCAGCAGGACAGGGACCACTGAAGCTTTCTTT.

The CDR3 bases are TGTGCCAGCAGCTCAACAGGGGGTTTAACCGGGGAGCTGTTTTTT. Translating gives CASSSTGGLTGELFF. The rearrangement uses TRBV7-9 and TRBJ2-2, with 8 positions matching TRBD1. The CDR3 totals 15 residues. The germline V gene has CDR1 SEHNR and CDR2 FQNEAQ (reference sequence). V dropped 4 bases and J dropped 5; count of bases not matched to a gene: 6.

The chain combines TRBV7-6 with TRBJ2-3; perhaps TRBD1 as D (5 bases). V dropped 8 bases and J dropped 3 bases, with 12 bases sitting between them. The CDR3 contains 13 residues. The germline CDR1 and CDR2 sequences are SGHVS and FNYEAQ. CDR3 in amino acids: CASANRITDTQYF. CDR3 nucleotide sequence: TGTGCCAGCGCAAACAGGATTACAGATACGCAGTATTTT.

V is TRBV6-1 and J is TRBJ2-6; D remains unclear. Germline V gene lookup returns CDR1 MNHNS and CDR2 SASEGT. Trimming removed 7 bases from V and 17 bases from J, with 15 bases in between. This CDR3 is built from 11 residues. Here the CDR3 reads CASTQEEEVTF. DNA for the CDR3: TGTGCCAGCACCCAAGAGGAAGAGGTGACTTTC.

The chain joins TRBV6-1 to TRBJ2-6; tentative D call: TRBD2 (6 bases). Per the germline V gene, CDR1 is MNHNS and CDR2 is SASEGT. Between the trimmed V and J ends, which lost 4 bases and 2 bases, there was a span of 12 bases. This CDR3 has 16 amino acids. Here the CDR3 DNA reads TGTGCCAGCAGTGTAAGGTCGGGGGCTGGGGCCAACGTCCTGACTTTC. Amino acids: CASSVRSGAGANVLTF.

The V gene is TRBV7-2, the J gene TRBJ2-1; D may be TRBD1 (6 bases). The V and J ends lost 5 bases and 5 bases respectively, with 10 bases between them. Germline CDR1 is SGHTA and CDR2 is FQGNSA. The CDR3 consists of 13 residues. The CDR3 protein is CASSTGQNNEQFF. CDR3 bases: TGTGCCAGCAGCACCGGACAGAACAATGAGCAGTTCTTC.

CDR3 in DNA: TGTGCCAGCAGCCGTCTCGAGGGAGGGAAGGCTGAAGCTTTCTTT. This gives the protein CASSRLEGGKAEAFF. The rearrangement uses TRBV5-6 and TRBJ1-1; no firm D call. V was pared by 4 bases and J by 6 bases, with 19 bases between. The CDR3 is 15 residues long. The germline gives CDR1 SGHDT, CDR2 YYEEEE.

This chain joins TRBV6-5 and TRBJ2-2, with 7 bases fitting TRBD2. Germline V gene sequence: CDR1 MNHEY, CDR2 SVGAGI. This CDR3 is 15 amino acids long. Losses at the gene ends were 7 bases for V and 2 bases for J; bases not matched to a gene: 7. For the CDR3, the DNA is TGTGCCAGCACTGACGGGACTACTAACACCGGGGAGCTGTTTTTT. Amino acids: CASTDGTTNTGELFF.

The sample holds one count of this clone. The V gene is TRBV19, the J gene TRBJ2-3; TRBD1 matches 8 bases. V lost 5 bases and J lost 5; bases outside the gene matches: 6. The CDR3 length is 14 residues. Germline values: CDR1 LNHDA, CDR2 SQIVND (reference sequence). The CDR3 is CASSPQGAQDTQYF. The DNA for the CDR3 is TGTGCCAGTAGTCCCCAGGGGGCCCAAGATACGCAGTATTTT.

V and J are TRBV4-2 and TRBJ1-5; D gene unclear. From germline, CDR1 is LGHNA and CDR2 YNFKEQ. The CDR3 is made up of 16 amino acids. V gave up 2 bases and J gave up 0 bases, with 11 bases separating them. CDR3 sequence: CASSQKTEYSNQPQHF. The CDR3 DNA is TGTGCCAGCAGCCAAAAAACAGAATATAGCAATCAGCCCCAGCATTTT.

V is TRBV4-2 and J is TRBJ2-7, with a tentative D call TRBD1 (5 bases). The germline CDR1 and CDR2 sequences are LGHNA and YNFKEQ. Trimming shortened V by 1 base and J by 2 bases, and 9 bases separated the two germline ends. This CDR3 is built from 14 residues. CDR3 sequence: CASSQGDSTYEQYF. CDR3 in DNA: TGTGCCAGCAGCCAAGGAGACAGTACCTACGAGCAGTACTTC.

J is TRBJ2-7 and V is TRBV6-1; 10 positions agree with TRBD2. This CDR3 spans 14 amino acids. Germline V CDR1 and CDR2: MNHNS, SASEGT. V lost 3 bases to trimming and J lost 4 bases; unmatched junction nucleotides: 3. As DNA, the CDR3 is TGTGCCAGCAGTGATAGCGGGGGGCCATACGAGCAGTACTTC. Its protein product is CASSDSGGPYEQYF.

Sample share makes this clone medium-sized. The genes are TRBV7-9 and TRBJ2-2; a weak D match, TRBD2 (6 bases). This CDR3 region has 14 residues. Trimming took off 0 bases at V and 6 bases at J, with 8 bases between the two ends. In germline, CDR1 is SEHNR, CDR2 FQNEAQ (reference sequence). The DNA of the CDR3 is TGTGCCAGCAGCTTAGCTCCTAGCGCCGGGGAGCTGTTTTTT. Its protein product is CASSLAPSAGELFF.

The chain links TRBV4-1 to TRBJ2-3, with TRBD2 matching over 9 bases. Germline values: CDR1 MGHRA, CDR2 YSYEKL. The CDR3 has 15 amino acids. V trimming: 4 bases; J trimming: 2 bases; junction bases outside the gene matches: 4. CDR3 loop: CASSLAGDITDTQYF. The CDR3 coding sequence is TGCGCCAGCAGCCTAGCGGGGGATATCACAGATACGCAGTATTTT.

V is TRBV7-6 and J is TRBJ2-5; 7 bases map to TRBD2. The CDR3 has 12 residues. V lost 5 bases to trimming and J lost 10 bases; unmatched junction nucleotides: 7. Germline assignment: CDR1 SGHVS and CDR2 FNYEAQ. This CDR3 reads CASSPGGHFQYF. The CDR3 coding sequence is TGTGCCAGCAGCCCGGGAGGACACTTCCAGTACTTC.

The CDR3: CASTSGRGALQNTGELFF. Written as DNA, the CDR3 is TGTGCCAGCACCTCGGGGCGGGGGGCCCTACAGAACACCGGGGAGCTGTTTTTT. V gene TRBV7-9 combines with J gene TRBJ2-2; 8 bases are a match to TRBD2. Germline assignment: CDR1 SEHNR and CDR2 FQNEAQ (reference sequence). With 7 bases clipped from V and 1 base from J, the junction kept 14 bases outside the gene matches. The CDR3 length is 18 residues.

The rearrangement joins TRBV13 to TRBJ2-1, with 8 bases matching TRBD1. CDR3 length equals 15 residues. Per the germline V gene, CDR1 is PRHDT and CDR2 is FYEKMQ (reference sequence). The ends lost 5 bases at V and 6 bases at J; junction bases unmatched: 9. The CDR3 sequence is CASSRARDRGNEQFF. CDR3 sequence (DNA): TGTGCCAGCAGCCGAGCCCGAGACAGGGGCAATGAGCAGTTCTTC.

The chain couples TRBV10-3 to TRBJ2-7, with TRBD1 identical over 7 bases. CDR1 and CDR2 (germline): ENHRY, SYGVKD. The CDR3 spans 14 residues. V lost 5 bases and J lost 3; bases outside the gene matches: 7. The CDR3 nucleotides read TGTGCCATCAGTCCGGGGACAGCTTTCTACGAGCAGTACTTC. It specifies CAISPGTAFYEQYF.